Following are 9 T cell receptor beta chains from one sample sequenced in a study of CD8+CD57+ T cells in acquired aplastic anemia. Patients included in sequencing had previously demonstrated CD8+CD57+ cell expansion by flow cytometry. Genomic DNA templated the TCR beta VDJ and CDR3 profiling. TCRdb re-derived calls from the reads in MiXCR, one entry per CDR3 protein. The data show under 350,000 distinct CDR3 sequences, roughly 53% seen once. Sequencing was carried out using sorted CD4+, CD8+, or CD8+CD57+ T cells (not recorded which) from PBMCs. Receptors originate from a human donor with aplastic anemia.

V and J are TRBV19 and TRBJ2-5; 8 positions agree with TRBD1. The CDR3 consists of 14 residues. Unmatched junction bases numbered 6, after V lost 5 bases and J lost 4 bases. Germline CDR1 reads LNHDA; CDR2 reads SQIVND (reference sequence). CDR3: CASSRAGGSETQYF. CDR3 bases: TGTGCCAGTAGTCGGGCAGGGGGCTCAGAGACCCAGTACTTC.

V and J are TRBV7-6 and TRBJ1-1; TRBD1 matches at 7 bases. The germline V gene has CDR1 SGHVS and CDR2 FNYEAQ. The CDR3 is made up of 14 amino acids. Losses at the gene ends were 4 bases for V and 3 bases for J; bases not matched to a gene: 5. This CDR3 is CASSSRDRDTEAFF. CDR3 bases: TGTGCCAGCAGCTCCCGGGACAGAGACACTGAAGCTTTCTTT.

This rearrangement joins TRBV19 to TRBJ1-3; 9 bases align to TRBD1. V lost 10 bases, J lost 2 bases, and 9 bases stayed unmatched. Germline assignment: CDR1 LNHDA and CDR2 SQIVND (reference sequence). The CDR3 is made up of 15 amino acids. CDR3 nucleotide sequence: TGTGCCACGATCAAACAGGGGGCGGCTGGAAACACCATATATTTT. This gives the protein CATIKQGAAGNTIYF.

The chain uses TRBV7-3 and TRBJ1-4; D call uncertain. Germline V CDR1 and CDR2: SGHTA, FQGTGA. With 3 bases removed from V and 11 bases from J, the gap between germline ends came to 13 bases. The CDR3 has 13 residues. The CDR3 protein is CASSFGPGNKLFF. DNA for the CDR3: TGTGCCAGCAGCTTCGGTCCGGGAAATAAACTGTTTTTT.

This clonotype has a count of ten or more. The chain carries TRBV5-4 and TRBJ1-2; possibly TRBD1 for D (5 bases). Germline V gene lookup returns CDR1 SGHNT and CDR2 YYREEE (reference sequence). The CDR3 runs to 14 residues. The ends were cut back, 4 bases at V and 7 bases at J, with 17 bases in the middle. CDR3 nucleotide sequence: TGTGCCAGCAGCCTATTGGGGGGGGATAGTGGCTACACCTTC. Protein product: CASSLLGGDSGYTF.

This clonotype was picked up many times. This chain links TRBV5-8 with TRBJ1-1; weak D call: TRBD1 (5 bases). V gave up 4 bases and J gave up 5 bases, with 12 bases separating them. The CDR3 has 13 amino acids. Germline CDR1 is SGHTS and CDR2 is YDEGEE. CDR3 in amino acids: CASSLDRITEAFF. In DNA, the CDR3 is TGTGCCAGCAGCCTTGACAGAATTACTGAAGCTTTCTTT.

This clonotype appeared many times. The chain recombines TRBV27 with TRBJ1-5; the match to TRBD1 covers 8 bases. V lost 2 bases to trimming and J lost 0 bases; unmatched junction nucleotides: 3. CDR1 is MNHEY and CDR2 is SMNVEV in the germline V gene (reference sequence). The CDR3 is 16 amino acids. CDR3 sequence reads: CASSLRGQASNQPQHF. The DNA for the CDR3 is TGTGCCAGCAGTTTAAGGGGACAGGCTAGCAATCAGCCCCAGCATTTT.

The chain uses TRBV20-1 and TRBJ2-7; 10 positions match TRBD1. V gave up 3 bases and J gave up 2 bases; unmatched junction bases: 7. In germline, CDR1 is DFQATT, CDR2 SNEGSKA (reference sequence). This CDR3 is 15 amino acids long. As DNA, the CDR3 is TGCAGTGCTAGTAAGGGGACAGGGGCAACCTACGAGCAGTACTTC. It translates to CSASKGTGATYEQYF.

The genes are TRBV25-1 and TRBJ2-5; D is possibly TRBD2 (6 bases). CDR3 length equals 17 residues. Germline CDR1 is MGHDK and CDR2 is SYGVNS. Between the trimmed V and J ends, which lost 2 bases and 5 bases, there was a span of 21 bases. The CDR3, as DNA: TGTGCCAGCAGTGAAAGCACAAGGAGGGGCACCGGGGAGACCCAGTACTTC. This translates into CASSESTRRGTGETQYF. Drawing the rest from reference TRBV25-1 and TRBJ2-5, the complete variable domain is EADIYQTPRYLVIGTGKKITLECSQTMGHDKMYWYQQDPGMELHLIHYSYGVNSTEKGDLSSESTVSRIRTEHFPLTLESARPSHTSQYLCASSESTRRGTGETQYFGPGTRLLVL.